Sequencing of this T cell receptor (beta chain) was carried out in a study of cytomegalovirus exposure and HLA in healthy donors. This clone was found once. V gave up 4 bases and J gave up 2 bases; unmatched junction bases: 10. Per germline, CDR1 ENHRY and CDR2 SYGVKD. This CDR3 is built from 16 residues. With 60 Vbeta and 13 Jbeta primers, the PCR was carried out. Repertoires were generated with immunoSEQ multiplex PCR, while TCRdb's copy carries only in-frame clones and drops some. This sample yields about 170,000 clones, of which 80% are seen a single time; 4.5% belongs to the top ten. The rearrangement links TRBV10-3 to TRBJ2-5; 7 bases are a match to TRBD2. This clonotype was obtained from a woman between 50 and 59 years old in good health and CMV-seropositive. The sequenced sample was PBMCs. The CDR3 region is CAISGYPLAAQETQYF. The CDR3 DNA follows: TGTGCCATCAGTGGGTATCCTCTAGCGGCACAAGAGACCCAGTACTTC.